Each of the 6 T cell receptor beta chains below was sequenced from the same sample in a study of T-cell reconstitution after alpha-beta-depleted transplantation in children. Unique molecular identifiers were incorporated when the TCRbeta library was constructed. TCRdb processed the PCR reads anew with MiXCR; each CDR3 protein has one entry. The data show just over 350,000 distinct CDR3 sequences, with about an eighth seen just once and 4.3% held by the top ten. The sample was PBMCs, taken from the stem cell graft. These receptor sequences come from a human donor who donated a stem cell graft to a child with Fanconi anemia.

There are many counts of this clonotype. The gene calls are TRBV7-6 and TRBJ1-1, with D possibly matching TRBD1 (6 bases). Germline V gene lookup returns CDR1 SGHVS and CDR2 FNYEAQ. This CDR3 comprises 13 residues. V lost 5 bases and J 5 bases, leaving 12 bases between the germline ends. DNA of the CDR3: TGTGCCAGCAGCCTACAGGGTATGACTGAAGCTTTCTTT. It encodes CASSLQGMTEAFF.

This chain links TRBV27 with TRBJ2-1; no clear D gene. V was trimmed by 7 bases and J by 4 bases, leaving 11 bases between them. CDR3 length: 13 amino acids. CDR1 MNHEY and CDR2 SMNVEV come from the germline V gene (reference sequence). CDR3: CASMREPYNEQFF. As DNA, the CDR3 is TGTGCCAGCATGAGAGAGCCGTACAATGAGCAGTTCTTC.

The CDR3 spells CASSYSGGDYGYTF. CDR3 nucleotides: TGTGCCAGCAGTTACTCCGGCGGAGACTATGGCTACACCTTC. This sequence joins TRBV6-5 and TRBJ1-2; D ambiguous. V shed 0 bases and J shed 3 bases, with 8 bases lying between them. Looked up from germline, CDR1 is MNHEY and CDR2 is SVGAGI. CDR3 length equals 14 residues.

This clonotype was seen many times. The chain employs TRBV6-5 and TRBJ2-7, with 8 bases fitting TRBD1. The CDR3 length is 16 residues. Germline assignment: CDR1 MNHEY and CDR2 SVGAGI. Losses at the gene ends were 7 bases for V and 3 bases for J; bases not matched to a gene: 14. The CDR3 here is CASTSTGQGALYEQYF. The DNA for the CDR3 is TGTGCCAGCACTTCCACGGGGCAGGGGGCTCTCTACGAGCAGTACTTC.

The chain joins TRBV7-2 to TRBJ2-3; D is unclear. V lost 2 bases, J lost 2 bases, and 14 bases lay in between. The CDR3 runs 16 residues. CDR1 is SGHTA, CDR2 FQGNSA, per germline. Written as DNA, the CDR3 is TGTGCCAGCAGCTTACAATATGGGTTGTACACAGATACGCAGTATTTT. This gives the protein CASSLQYGLYTDTQYF.

Ten or more counts support this clonotype. This sequence joins TRBV6-5 and TRBJ2-7; 7 bases match TRBD1. V was pared by 2 bases and J by 7 bases, with 5 bases of the junction left unmatched. Germline loops: CDR1 MNHEY, CDR2 SVGAGI. This CDR3 spans 13 amino acids. CDR3 region: CASSYRQGGEQYV. The CDR3 coding sequence is TGTGCCAGCAGTTACCGACAGGGCGGAGAGCAGTACGTC.